This T cell receptor beta chain derives from a study of shared clonotypes between healthy human individuals. Study details: The cohort comprised a couple of women and three men. Their ages spanned 18 to 49 years.

The V and J ends lost 4 bases and 7 bases respectively, with 18 bases between them. There are 15 residues in the CDR3. The germline V gene has CDR1 SGHNT and CDR2 YYREEE (reference sequence). All of the donors resided in Nashville, Tennessee, and each was a Caucasian adult. Samples left unsorted employed some 100 million PBMCs for genomic DNA. Investigators spread the genomic DNA of each subset evenly over several immunoSEQ plates. Repertoires were generated with immunoSEQ multiplex PCR, while TCRdb's copy carries only in-frame clones and drops some. The sample lists some 490,000 clones, 81% occurring once.

The sequenced sample consisted of PBMCs. This sequence originates from a woman aged 40 to 50 in good health. Some clones in this sample may be carry-over from other donors' samples. This chain joins TRBV5-4 and TRBJ2-1; D remains unclear. CDR3 region: CASSLESRTVNEQFF. The DNA of the CDR3 is TGTGCCAGCAGCCTGGAGTCAAGAACGGTAAATGAGCAGTTCTTC.